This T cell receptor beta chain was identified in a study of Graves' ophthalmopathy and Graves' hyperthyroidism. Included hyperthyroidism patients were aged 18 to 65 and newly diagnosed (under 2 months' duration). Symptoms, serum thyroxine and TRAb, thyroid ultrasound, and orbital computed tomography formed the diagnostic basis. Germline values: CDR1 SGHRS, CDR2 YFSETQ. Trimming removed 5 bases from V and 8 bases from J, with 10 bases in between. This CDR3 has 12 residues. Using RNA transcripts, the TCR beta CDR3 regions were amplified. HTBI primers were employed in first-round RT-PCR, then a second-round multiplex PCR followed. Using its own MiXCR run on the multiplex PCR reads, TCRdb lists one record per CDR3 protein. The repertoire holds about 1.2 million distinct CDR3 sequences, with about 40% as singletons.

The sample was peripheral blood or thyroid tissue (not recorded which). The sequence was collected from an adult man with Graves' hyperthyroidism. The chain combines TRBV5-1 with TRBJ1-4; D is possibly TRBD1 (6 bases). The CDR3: CASRGDTEKLFF. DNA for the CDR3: TGCGCCAGCAGGGGGGACACCGAAAAACTGTTTTTT.